The rows below give T cell receptor beta chains drawn from one sample of a study of Graves' ophthalmopathy and Graves' hyperthyroidism. TCRdb used MiXCR to reprocess the multiplex PCR reads, holding one entry per CDR3 protein. The repertoire consists of over 500,000 distinct CDR3 sequences, with 22% occurring once and the leading ten covering more than 5.5%. The specimen was peripheral blood. These receptors all stem from a woman aged 18 to 35 with stable Graves' hyperthyroidism. Some clones in this sample may be carry-over from other donors' samples. Both conserved end residues are part of each CDR3. A D gene is named only where the DNA matches it firmly. Clone size is stated in some rows and not others, as once, few, many or a class when expanded.

j_call v_call d_call clone_size cdr3_aa
TRBJ2-2 TRBV3-1 TRBD2 few CASSHASGGAPGELFF
TRBJ2-2 TRBV29-1 TRBD2 few CSATGVAGGVNTGELFF
TRBJ1-6 TRBV12-3/TRBV12-4 - many CASSWAGYNSPLHF
TRBJ2-3 TRBV27 TRBD1 - CASSKGQGTDTQYF
TRBJ1-2 TRBV5-1 - - CASSFGGSAGYTF
TRBJ1-2 TRBV13 TRBD1 - CASSLGQGAQNGYTF
TRBJ2-2 TRBV4-1 TRBD1 - CASSRRQGRFVAGELFF
TRBJ1-3 TRBV29-1 TRBD1 few CSVGTGSVGNTIYF
TRBJ1-1 TRBV6-5 TRBD1 many CASSYSETGTEAFF
TRBJ2-7 TRBV28 - - CASSLSLSVYEQYF
TRBJ1-2 TRBV12-3/TRBV12-4 - many CASSGRFYGYTF
TRBJ2-5 TRBV6-5 TRBD1 many CASSYFGTDETQYF
TRBJ1-2 TRBV2 - many CASRGDGENYGYTF
TRBJ1-1 TRBV30 TRBD1 - CAWRPPGQRNTEAFF
TRBJ1-2 TRBV12-3/TRBV12-4 - few CASSLVRAGNYGYTF
TRBJ2-7 TRBV28 TRBD1 many CASSPVIRVITGDSYEQYF
TRBJ1-5 TRBV6-2/TRBV6-3 - - CASSPFRGVQPQHF
TRBJ2-2 TRBV6-1 - many CASSERVPNTGELFF
TRBJ2-7 TRBV11-2 - many CASSLDRVPDRQYF
TRBJ1-1 TRBV3-1 - - CASVRGVGTEAFF
TRBJ1-1 TRBV12-3/TRBV12-4 - many CASSFREGREAFF
TRBJ1-2 TRBV11-2 - - CASSFGSRGTNYGYTF
TRBJ2-2 TRBV12-3/TRBV12-4 - many CASSLSWANTGELFF
TRBJ2-7 TRBV13 - many CASSRLVAGLGEQYF
TRBJ2-7 TRBV20-1 TRBD2 - CSAREGTSVPYEQYF
TRBJ1-5 TRBV19 TRBD1 many CASTDRGRQPQHF
TRBJ1-2 TRBV5-1 - many CASSPGYNYGYTF
TRBJ1-1 TRBV29-1 - - CRGRDTNSEAFF
TRBJ2-7 TRBV20-1 - many CSASRAGRAGEQYF
TRBJ2-7 TRBV5-1 - many CASSLEPGGRYEQYF
TRBJ1-5 TRBV5-1 TRBD1 many CASSLTGTGDNQPQHF
TRBJ2-7 TRBV5-1 - many CASSLGGRTVAYEQYF
TRBJ1-1 TRBV9 - many CASSVEGSITEAFF
TRBJ1-1 TRBV6-2/TRBV6-3 TRBD1 many CASSYSGRGTPEAFF
TRBJ2-3 TRBV29-1 TRBD2 few CSVEEASGRAVFLTQYF
TRBJ1-5 TRBV19 TRBD1 - CASSILSAGQGGNQPQHF
TRBJ2-5 TRBV7-9 - - CASSSVRVRKTQYF
TRBJ2-7 TRBV11-2 - many CASSLVKSYEQYF
TRBJ2-7 TRBV12-3/TRBV12-4 - - CASSSWGRGPGEQYF
TRBJ1-2 TRBV6-5 - many CASSYSAGAGGGYTF
TRBJ1-5 TRBV12-3/TRBV12-4 - many CASSSFTDQPQHF
TRBJ1-3 TRBV5-1 TRBD1 many CASSLVPGQSGNTIYF
TRBJ1-1 TRBV3-1 TRBD1 many CASSPGQGIFAFF
TRBJ1-1 TRBV6-5 TRBD1 many CASSYSGTANTEAFF
TRBJ2-2 TRBV11-2 TRBD2 - CASSLAREGTGELFF